A single T cell receptor beta chain is shown here with its context. Antigen unknown. TCRdb re-derived calls from the 5' RACE reads in MiXCR, one entry per CDR3 protein. The sample lists approximately 220,000 distinct CDR3 sequences, less than 8% occurring once. Germline V gene data show CDR1 as DFQATT and CDR2 as SNEGSKA (reference sequence). V lost 3 bases and J lost 3, with 9 bases in between. The CDR3 runs to 13 residues. The sample belongs to a study of identical twins. Findings and caveats of the study: Models, which agreed with sharing between unrelated individuals, nonetheless underestimated the out-of-frame TCR alpha sharing seen in monozygotic twins. Conclusions came from cross-sectional statistical analysis, not from following the same donors.

This sample also belongs to another study, concerning yellow fever vaccine responses in identical twins. From that report: Among the twins, the vaccine T cell response reportedly seemed partly convergent and partly personalized.

The chain carries TRBV20-1 and TRBJ1-5; no reliable D call. The sequenced material came from memory (CD45RO+) T cells sorted from blood. The sequence came from a woman aged 18 to 35 in good health. CDR3 protein: CSARARDNQPQHF. In nucleotides, the CDR3 is TGCAGTGCTAGGGCACGTGACAATCAGCCCCAGCATTTT.